This TCR beta chain was recovered during a study of identical twins. Findings and caveats of the study: Excess sharing between twins was weaker in beta out-of-frame sequences. Researchers reported excess low generation probability among twin-shared out-of-frame alpha sequences. The abundant beta clonotypes from cord blood had fewer insertions, and memory repertoires had none of this.

Each CDR3 protein is one row after TCRdb ran MiXCR on the 5' RACE reads. The sample contains 300,000 or so distinct CDR3 sequences, just under 9.5% of which appear only once. As for this clonotype: What it binds is unknown.

This same sample was also taken into another study, of yellow fever vaccine responses in identical twins. That source reports: In identical twins, vaccine T cell responses appeared partly shared and partly individual.

Sequencing was performed on CD8+ T cells sorted from blood. This TCR came from a woman aged 18-29 years in good health.

The CDR3, as DNA: TGTGCCAGCAGCGTAGGTGGCGTGAAGACCCAGTACTTC. This codes for CASSVGGVKTQYF. This chain joins TRBV9 and TRBJ2-5; D uncertain. From germline, CDR1 is SGDLS and CDR2 YYNGEE. CDR3 length equals 13 residues. The germline V and J ends were trimmed by 0 bases and 6 bases, with 9 bases remaining between them.